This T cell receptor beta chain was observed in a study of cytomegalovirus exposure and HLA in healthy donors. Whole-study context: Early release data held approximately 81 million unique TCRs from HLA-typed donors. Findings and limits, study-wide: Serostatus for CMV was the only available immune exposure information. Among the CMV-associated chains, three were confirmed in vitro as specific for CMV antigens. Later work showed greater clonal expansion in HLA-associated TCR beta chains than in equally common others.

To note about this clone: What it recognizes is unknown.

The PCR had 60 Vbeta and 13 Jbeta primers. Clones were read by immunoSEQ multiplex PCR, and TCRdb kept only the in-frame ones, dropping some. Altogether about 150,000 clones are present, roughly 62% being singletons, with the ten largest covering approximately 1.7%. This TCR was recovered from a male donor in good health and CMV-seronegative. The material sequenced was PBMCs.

CDR3 sequence reads: CASSSAESSYEQYF. Here the CDR3 DNA reads TGTGCCAGCAGCTCCGCTGAGAGCTCCTACGAGCAGTACTTC. The V gene is TRBV5-4, the J gene TRBJ2-7; D not resolved. CDR1 and CDR2 (germline): SGHNT, YYREEE (reference sequence). The V gene lost 3 bases and the J gene lost 0 bases, with 10 bases spanning the gap. This CDR3 is built from 14 residues.